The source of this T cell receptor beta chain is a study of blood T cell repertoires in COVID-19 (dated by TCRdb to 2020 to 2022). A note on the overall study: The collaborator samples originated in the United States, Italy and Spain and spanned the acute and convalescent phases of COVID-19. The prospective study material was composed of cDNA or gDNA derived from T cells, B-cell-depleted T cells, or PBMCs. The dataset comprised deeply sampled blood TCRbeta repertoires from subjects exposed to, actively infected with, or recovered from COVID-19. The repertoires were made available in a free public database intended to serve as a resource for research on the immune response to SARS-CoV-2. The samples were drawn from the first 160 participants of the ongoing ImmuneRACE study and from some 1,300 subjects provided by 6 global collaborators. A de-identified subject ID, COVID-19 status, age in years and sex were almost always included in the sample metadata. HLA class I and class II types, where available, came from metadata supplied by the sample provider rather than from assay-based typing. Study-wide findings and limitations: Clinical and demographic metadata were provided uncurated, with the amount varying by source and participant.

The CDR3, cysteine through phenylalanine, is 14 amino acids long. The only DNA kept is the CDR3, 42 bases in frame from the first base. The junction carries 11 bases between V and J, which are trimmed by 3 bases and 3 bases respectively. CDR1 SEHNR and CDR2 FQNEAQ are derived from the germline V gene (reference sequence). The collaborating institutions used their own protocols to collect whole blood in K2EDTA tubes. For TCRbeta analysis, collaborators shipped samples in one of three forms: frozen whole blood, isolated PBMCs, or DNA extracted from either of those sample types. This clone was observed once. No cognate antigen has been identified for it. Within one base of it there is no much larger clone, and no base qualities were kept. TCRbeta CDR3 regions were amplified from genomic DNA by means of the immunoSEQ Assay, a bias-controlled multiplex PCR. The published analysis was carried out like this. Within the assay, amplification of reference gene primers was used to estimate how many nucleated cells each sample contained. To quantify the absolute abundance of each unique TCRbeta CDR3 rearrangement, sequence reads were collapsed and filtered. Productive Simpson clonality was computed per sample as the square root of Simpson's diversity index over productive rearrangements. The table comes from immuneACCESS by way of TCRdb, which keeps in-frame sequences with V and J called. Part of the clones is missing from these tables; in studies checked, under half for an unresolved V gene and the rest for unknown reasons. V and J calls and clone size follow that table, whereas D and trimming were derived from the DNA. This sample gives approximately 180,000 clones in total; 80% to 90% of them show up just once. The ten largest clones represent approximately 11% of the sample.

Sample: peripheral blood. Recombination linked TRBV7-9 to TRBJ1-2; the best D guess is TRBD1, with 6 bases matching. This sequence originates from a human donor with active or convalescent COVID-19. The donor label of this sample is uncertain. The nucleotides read TGTGCCAGCAGCTTTCGAGGGGGAGACTATGGCTACACCTTC. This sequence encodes CASSFRGGDYGYTF.